This TCR beta chain appears in the sequencing data of a study of cytomegalovirus exposure and HLA in healthy donors. Looking at the study overall: From donors who were HLA-typed, an early data release held 80 million or so unique TCRs. Regarding the study as a whole: Immune exposure data for these donors was limited to CMV serostatus. Across all donors, roughly uniform sequencing depth was an assumption of the presence/absence analyses.

CDR1 is SNHLY and CDR2 is FYNNEI in the germline V gene. The ends lost 4 bases at V and 7 bases at J; junction bases unmatched: 12. This CDR3 comprises 17 residues. The PCR contained 60 Vbeta and 13 Jbeta primers. The assay was immunoSEQ multiplex PCR, and TCRdb's table has in-frame clones only and misses some. This repertoire shows under 250,000 clones, around 77% found once; its top ten account for under 3%. Note on this clone: Antigen unknown.

The V and J genes are TRBV2 and TRBJ2-4; 11 bases agree with TRBD2. The sequenced sample was PBMCs. This clonotype was obtained from a young woman in good health and CMV-seronegative. In DNA form, the CDR3 reads TGTGCCAGCAGTGTGCCTGTACTAGCGGGAGACGTGAACATTCAGTACTTC. Translating gives CASSVPVLAGDVNIQYF.